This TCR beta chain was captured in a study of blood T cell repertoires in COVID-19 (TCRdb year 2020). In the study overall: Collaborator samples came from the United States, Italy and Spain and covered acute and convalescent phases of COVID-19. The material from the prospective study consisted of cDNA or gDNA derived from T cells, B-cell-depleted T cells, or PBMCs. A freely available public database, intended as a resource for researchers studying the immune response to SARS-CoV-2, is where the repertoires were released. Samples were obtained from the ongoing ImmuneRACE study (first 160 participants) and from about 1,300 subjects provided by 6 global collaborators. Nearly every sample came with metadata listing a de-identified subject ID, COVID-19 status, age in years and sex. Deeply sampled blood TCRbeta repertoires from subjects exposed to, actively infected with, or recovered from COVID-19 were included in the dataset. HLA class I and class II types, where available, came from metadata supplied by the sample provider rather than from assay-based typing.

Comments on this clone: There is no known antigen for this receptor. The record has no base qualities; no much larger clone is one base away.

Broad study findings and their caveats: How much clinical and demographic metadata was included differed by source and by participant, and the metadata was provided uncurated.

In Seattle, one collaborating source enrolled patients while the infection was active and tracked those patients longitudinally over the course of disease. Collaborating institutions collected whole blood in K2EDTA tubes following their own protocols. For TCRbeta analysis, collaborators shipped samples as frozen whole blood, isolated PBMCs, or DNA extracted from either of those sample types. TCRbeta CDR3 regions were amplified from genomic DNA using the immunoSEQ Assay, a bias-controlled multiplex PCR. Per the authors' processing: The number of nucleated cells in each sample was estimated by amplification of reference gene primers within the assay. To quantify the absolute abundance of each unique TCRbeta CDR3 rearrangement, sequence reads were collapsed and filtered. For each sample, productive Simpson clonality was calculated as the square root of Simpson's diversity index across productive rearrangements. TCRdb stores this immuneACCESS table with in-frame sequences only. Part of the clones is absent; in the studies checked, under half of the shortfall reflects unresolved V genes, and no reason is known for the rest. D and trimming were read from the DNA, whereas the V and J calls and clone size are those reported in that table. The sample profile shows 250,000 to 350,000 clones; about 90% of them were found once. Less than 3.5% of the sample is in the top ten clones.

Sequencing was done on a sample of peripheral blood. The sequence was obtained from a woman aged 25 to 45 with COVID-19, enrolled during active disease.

The nucleotide sequence reads as follows: TGTGCCAGCCAACCGGGACAGACTGATGGCTACACCTTC. Translated, this is CASQPGQTDGYTF. The chain couples TRBV2 to TRBJ1-2, and 7 bases in between align with TRBD1. The germline V gene supplies CDR1 SNHLY and CDR2 FYNNEI. From the cysteine through the phenylalanine, the CDR3 covers 13 amino acids. Only the CDR3 portion is preserved as DNA: 39 bases, with reading frame beginning at the first base. For this chain, trimming is 8 bases at the V end and 6 bases at the J end, and the number of junction bases without a gene match is 9.